This record looks at one T cell receptor beta chain sequence and its context. Germline V gene sequence: CDR1 SNHLY, CDR2 FYNNEI. CDR3 size: 12 residues. With 7 bases removed from V and 6 bases from J, the gap between germline ends came to 12 bases. Libraries were prepared by immunoSEQ multiplex PCR; TCRdb keeps only in-frame clonotypes and omits some of them. This table holds 90,000 to 100,000 clones, approximately 84% found once. The data originate from a study of blood T cell repertoires in COVID-19. Whole-study context: The origin of the acute and convalescent COVID-19 samples was the United States, Italy and Spain. PBMCs, B-cell-depleted T cells, or T cells provided the cDNA or gDNA that made up the material.

The sequence came from a man aged 55 to 70 with acute or convalescent COVID-19. The specimen was peripheral blood. This chain connects TRBV2 to TRBJ1-1; D gene unclear. The CDR3 spells CASTAGYAEAFF. In DNA form, the CDR3 reads TGTGCCAGCACGGCGGGGTACGCTGAAGCTTTCTTT.